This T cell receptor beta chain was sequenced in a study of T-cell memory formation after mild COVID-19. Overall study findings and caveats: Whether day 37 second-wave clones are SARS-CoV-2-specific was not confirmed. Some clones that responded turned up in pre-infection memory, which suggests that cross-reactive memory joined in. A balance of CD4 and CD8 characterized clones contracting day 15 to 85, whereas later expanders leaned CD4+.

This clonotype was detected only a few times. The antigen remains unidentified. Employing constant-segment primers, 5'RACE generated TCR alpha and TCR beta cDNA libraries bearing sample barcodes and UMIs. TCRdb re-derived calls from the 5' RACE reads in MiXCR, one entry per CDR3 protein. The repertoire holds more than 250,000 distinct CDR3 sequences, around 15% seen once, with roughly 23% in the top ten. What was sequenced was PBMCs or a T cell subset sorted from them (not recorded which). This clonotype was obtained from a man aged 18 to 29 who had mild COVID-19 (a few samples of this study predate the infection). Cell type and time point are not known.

This CDR3 reads CASSLHDGETQYF. The DNA for the CDR3 is TGTGCCAGCAGCTTACATGATGGGGAGACCCAGTACTTC. V is TRBV7-9 and J is TRBJ2-5; D not certain. The CDR3 extends over 13 amino acids. V gave up 2 bases and J gave up 5 bases, with 9 bases separating them. The germline V gene encodes CDR1 SEHNR and CDR2 FQNEAQ (reference sequence).